This T cell receptor (beta chain) was retrieved from a study of cytomegalovirus exposure and HLA in healthy donors. Study-wide findings and caveats: In a later analysis, the majority of CMV-associated beta chains seemingly showed HLA restriction. In a later analysis, TCR beta V- and J-gene trimming was associated with a missense DCLRE1C variant. Analysis performed later showed TCR beta chains linked to HLA being more clonally expanded than equally common others.

Trimming shortened V by 0 bases and J by 0 bases, and 11 bases separated the two germline ends. This CDR3 region has 16 residues. Germline V gene lookup returns CDR1 SEHNR and CDR2 FQNEAQ (reference sequence). Note on this clone: What it recognizes is unknown.

Both 60 Vbeta primers and 13 Jbeta primers went into the PCR. The table came from immunoSEQ multiplex PCR; TCRdb's copy has only in-frame clones and leaves some out. The sample yields about 130,000 clones, around 72% seen once. Those who donated were healthy bone marrow donors. The receptor's source is a man younger than 45 in good health and CMV-seronegative. Sample: PBMCs. The rearrangement uses TRBV7-9 and TRBJ1-2; tentative D call: TRBD1 (5 bases). The CDR3 DNA reads as TGTGCCAGCAGCTTAGCGGGGGAGGGTACTAACTATGGCTACACCTTC. Residues: CASSLAGEGTNYGYTF. Complete variable domain (other parts from reference TRBV7-9 and TRBJ1-2): DTGVSQNPRHKITKRGQNVTFRCDPISEHNRLYWYRQTLGQGPEFLTYFQNEAQLEKSRLLSDRFSAERPKGSFSTLEIQRTEQGDSAMYLCASSLAGEGTNYGYTFGSGTRLTVV.